The T cell receptor beta chain described here comes from a study of beta chain features in type 1 diabetes. Whole-study findings and limits: Among patients with Type 1 diabetes, TCRB CDR3s were moderately but significantly shorter in every one of the four CD4+ subsets.

There was one heparinised blood draw per donor, averaging approximately 120 mL. Deletions cut 6 bases from V and 2 bases from J, with 10 bases between. The CDR3 extends over 13 amino acids. Germline CDR1 is MDHEN and CDR2 is SYDVKM. What was sequenced were expressed TCRB transcripts, since all of the isolated RNA had been reverse transcribed. Naive, central memory and regulatory T cell samples produced a mean of about 3.5 million reads. The table came from immunoSEQ multiplex PCR; TCRdb's copy has only in-frame clones and leaves some out. The table records roughly 160,000 clones, less than 10% of them present only once. On this clone itself: No antigen is known for it.

This sequence joins TRBV28 and TRBJ1-2; D is undetermined. The TCR sequence derives from a man younger than 35 with type 1 diabetes. Sequencing was carried out using central memory CD4+ T cells from blood. The DNA for the CDR3 is TGTGCCAGCAGCCGGTCATGGAACTATGGCTACACCTTC. It codes for CASSRSWNYGYTF.